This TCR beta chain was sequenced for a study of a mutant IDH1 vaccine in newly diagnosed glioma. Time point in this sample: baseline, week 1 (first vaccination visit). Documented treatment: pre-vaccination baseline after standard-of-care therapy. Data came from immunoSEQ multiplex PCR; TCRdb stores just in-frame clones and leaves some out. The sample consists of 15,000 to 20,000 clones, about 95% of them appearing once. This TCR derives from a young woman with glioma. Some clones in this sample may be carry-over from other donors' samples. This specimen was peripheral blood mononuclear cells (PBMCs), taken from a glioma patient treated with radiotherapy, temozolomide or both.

CDR3 sequence (DNA): TGTGCCAGCAGTTGGTCCAGGGGCATCAATCAGCCCCAGCATTTT. This translates into CASSWSRGINQPQHF. The V and J genes are TRBV6-5 and TRBJ1-5, with a tentative D call TRBD1 (6 bases). The germline V gene has CDR1 MNHEY and CDR2 SVGAGI. V dropped 4 bases and J dropped 3 bases, with 13 bases sitting between them. The CDR3 has 15 amino acids.